The 27 T cell receptor beta chains listed next were all sequenced from one sample in a study of monozygotic twins with inflammatory bowel disease. TCRdb reprocessed the 5' RACE reads, with one entry per CDR3 protein and no DNA. Its listing shows 160,000 or so distinct CDR3 sequences. Sequences were obtained from blood. These receptors all stem from a human donor with ulcerative colitis or Crohn's disease, or a healthy co-twin of an affected twin (not recorded which).

The V gene is TRBV5-1, the J gene TRBJ2-7; the D gene TCRdb calls, TRBD2, cannot be checked with no DNA. CDR3 size: 15 residues. Germline V CDR1 and CDR2: SGHRS, YFSETQ. CDR3 amino acids: CASSRSSGTTYEQYF.

The chain is built from TRBV7-2 and TRBJ1-1; as DNA is missing, the TRBD1 call by TCRdb cannot be tested. The CDR3 extends over 13 amino acids. CDR1 and CDR2 from the germline V gene are SGHTA and FQGNSA. CDR3 region: CASSRREKWEAFF.

Here the CDR3 reads CSATRGGLNTEAFF. The chain combines TRBV20-1 with TRBJ1-1. This CDR3 comprises 14 residues. Germline V gives CDR1 DFQATT, CDR2 SNEGSKA (reference sequence).

The chain is built from TRBV29-1 and TRBJ1-3. The V gene's germline CDR1 is SQVTM and CDR2 ANQGSEA. This CDR3 has 11 amino acids. The CDR3: CSVEAGNTIYF.

The chain carries TRBV20-1 and TRBJ2-1; TCRdb names TRBD2, which stays unverified in the absence of DNA. This CDR3 is 14 amino acids long. The germline V gene encodes CDR1 DFQATT and CDR2 SNEGSKA (reference sequence). The CDR3: CSARDGTNYNEQFF.

This chain links TRBV10-3 with TRBJ2-2; the D gene TCRdb calls, TRBD1, cannot be checked with no DNA. Germline CDR1 is ENHRY and CDR2 is SYGVKD. The CDR3 loop spans 16 amino acids. The CDR3 loop is CAISDAGTGEAGELFF.

V usage is TRBV12-3 or TRBV12-4 and J usage is TRBJ1-4; TCRdb selects TRBD1, and the lack of DNA leaves this call unchecked. The CDR3 has 15 residues. The CDR3 here is CASSWDRDRGAKLFF.

The chain employs TRBV7-8 and TRBJ2-5. From germline, CDR1 is SGHVS and CDR2 FQNEAQ. The CDR3 spans 13 residues. CDR3 loop: CASSLGTQETQYF.

The chain links TRBV7-6 to TRBJ2-1. From germline, CDR1 is SGHVS and CDR2 FNYEAQ. CDR3 size: 12 residues. The chain's CDR3 is CASSLIDNEQFF. Full variable domain (remainder filled in from reference TRBV7-6 and TRBJ2-1): GAGVSQSPRYKVTKRGQDVALRCDPISGHVSLYWYRQALGQGPEFLTYFNYEAQQDKSGLPNDRFSAERPEGSISTLTIQRTEQRDSAMYRCASSLIDNEQFFGPGTRLTVL.

V gene TRBV20-1 combines with J gene TRBJ2-1; the D call of TRBD1 rests on TCRdb alone, since no DNA is present to check it. This CDR3 contains 14 residues. Germline loops: CDR1 DFQATT, CDR2 SNEGSKA (reference sequence). The chain's CDR3 is CSASGASSYNEQFF.

This chain connects TRBV6-5 to TRBJ1-1. Germline CDR1 is MNHEY and CDR2 is SVGAGI. The CDR3 runs 15 residues. CDR3 sequence: CGSSYSGLVGTEAFF.

The V gene is TRBV12-2, the J gene TRBJ2-7; TCRdb proposes TRBD2, but this gene call is untestable without DNA. TRBV12-2 is noted as a pseudogene. CDR3 size: 15 residues. The CDR3 protein is CASRGLGTRIGEQYF.

The chain has TRBV2 and TRBJ2-2; TCRdb lists TRBD1, though no DNA is available to test this call. The CDR3 is 14 amino acids. Germline-derived CDR1 and CDR2 are SNHLY and FYNNEI. CDR3 sequence: CASSERTVAGELFF.

The chain combines TRBV2 with TRBJ1-6. Germline V gene data show CDR1 as SNHLY and CDR2 as FYNNEI. The CDR3 is 14 residues long. This CDR3 reads CASRRGGDGSPLHF.

The rearrangement joins TRBV5-1 to TRBJ2-1; TCRdb reports TRBD2, a call that lacks DNA to check it against. Germline loops: CDR1 SGHRS, CDR2 YFSETQ. The CDR3 runs to 16 residues. CDR3 sequence: CASRFIAGATYNEQFF.

This chain connects TRBV7-2 to TRBJ2-1; lacking DNA, the TRBD2 call made by TCRdb goes unchecked. From germline, CDR1 is SGHTA and CDR2 FQGNSA. The CDR3 contains 16 residues. CDR3 in amino acids: CASSPRTSGGALEQFF.

V and J are TRBV5-1 and TRBJ1-1; TCRdb's D gene call, TRBD1, goes unchecked for lack of DNA. Germline-derived CDR1 and CDR2 are SGHRS and YFSETQ. The CDR3 loop spans 13 amino acids. This chain's CDR3 is CASSLGTDTEAFF.

Here the CDR3 reads CSARDLRDSNQPQHF. The chain uses TRBV20-1 and TRBJ1-5; TCRdb's D call of TRBD1 is untestable without DNA. There are 15 residues in the CDR3. Germline V gene sequence: CDR1 DFQATT, CDR2 SNEGSKA (reference sequence).

The chain uses TRBV27 and TRBJ1-3. Germline loops: CDR1 MNHEY, CDR2 SMNVEV (reference sequence). The CDR3 is made up of 15 amino acids. CDR3 sequence: CASSPTQTSGNTIYF.

The chain has TRBV20-1 and TRBJ2-1; no DNA is available, so the TRBD2 call from TCRdb remains unchecked. The CDR3 covers 15 residues. The germline CDR1 and CDR2 sequences are DFQATT and SNEGSKA (reference sequence). The chain's CDR3 is CSASGTSGGANEQFF.

This chain uses TRBV18 with TRBJ2-2. Per the germline V gene, CDR1 is KGHSH and CDR2 is LQKENI. The CDR3 covers 14 residues. CDR3 region: CASSPASIGGELFF. Drawing the rest from reference TRBV18 and TRBJ2-2, the complete variable domain is NAGVMQNPRHLVRRRGQEARLRCSPMKGHSHVYWYRQLPEEGLKFMVYLQKENIIDESGMPKERFSAEFPKEGPSILRIQQVVRGDSAAYFCASSPASIGGELFFGEGSRLTVL.

The rearrangement links TRBV5-4 to TRBJ2-5; checking the TCRdb D call of TRBD1 is not possible without DNA. Germline CDR1 is SGHNT and CDR2 is YYREEE (reference sequence). CDR3 length equals 14 residues. The CDR3 reads CASSLAGTGETQYF. The variable domain in full, completed from reference TRBV5-4 and TRBJ2-5, reads ETGVTQSPTHLIKTRGQQVTLRCSSQSGHNTVSWYQQALGQGPQFIFQYYREEENGRGNFPPRFSGLQFPNYSSELNVNALELDDSALYLCASSLAGTGETQYFGPGTRLLVL.

The chain carries TRBV11-2 and TRBJ2-3; TCRdb lists TRBD1, though no DNA is available to test this call. Germline CDR1 and CDR2: SGHAT and FQNNGV. CDR3 length: 20 amino acids. This CDR3 is CASSLVGDRGARGSTDTQYF.

This chain joins TRBV20-1 and TRBJ2-3; TCRdb returns TRBD2, unconfirmable since there is no DNA. Germline V lookup: CDR1 DFQATT, CDR2 SNEGSKA (reference sequence). This CDR3 contains 14 residues. This chain's CDR3 is CSAFGGGSTDTQYF.

The genes are TRBV3-1 and TRBJ1-2; TCRdb indicates TRBD1, and absent DNA this call remains unverified. CDR1 and CDR2 (germline): LGHDT, YNNKEL (reference sequence). This CDR3 is built from 14 residues. CDR3 residues: CASSYPDSDHRYTF.

The chain is built from TRBV20-1 and TRBJ2-7. This CDR3 is built from 15 residues. From germline, CDR1 is DFQATT and CDR2 SNEGSKA (reference sequence). The chain's CDR3 is CSARDSSRGSLEQYF.

The chain is built from TRBV20-1 and TRBJ2-7; TCRdb selects TRBD2, and the lack of DNA leaves this call unchecked. This CDR3 contains 15 residues. CDR1 is DFQATT and CDR2 is SNEGSKA in the germline V gene (reference sequence). This CDR3 is CSARGGTSGEYEQYF.